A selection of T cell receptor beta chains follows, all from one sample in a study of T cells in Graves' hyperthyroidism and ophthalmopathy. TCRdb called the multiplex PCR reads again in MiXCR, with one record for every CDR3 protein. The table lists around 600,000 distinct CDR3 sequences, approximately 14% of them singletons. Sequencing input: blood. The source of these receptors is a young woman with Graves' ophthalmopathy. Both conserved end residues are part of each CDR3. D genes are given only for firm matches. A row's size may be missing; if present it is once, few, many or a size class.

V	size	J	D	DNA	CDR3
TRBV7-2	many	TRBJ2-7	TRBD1	TGTGCCAGCAGCTTACCCCGGGACAGGAACTCCTACGAGCAGTACTTC	CASSLPRDRNSYEQYF
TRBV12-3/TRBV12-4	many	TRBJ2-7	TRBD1	TGTGCCAGCAGTCCGGGACAGGGGTTCCACGAGCAGTACTTC	CASSPGQGFHEQYF
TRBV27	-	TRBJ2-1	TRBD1	TGTGCCAGCAGTCCCCCCAGGGGGAATGAGCAGCTCTTC	CASSPPRGNEQLF
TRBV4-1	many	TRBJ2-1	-	TGCGCCAGCAGCCAAGGGGTGGGGGGCAATGAGCAGTTCTTC	CASSQGVGGNEQFF
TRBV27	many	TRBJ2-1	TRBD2	TGTGCCAGCAGTTTATCTCTAGCGGGAAAATGGGAGTTCTTC	CASSLSLAGKWEFF
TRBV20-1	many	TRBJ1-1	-	TGCAGTGCCCCTCGATGGAACACTGAAGCTTTCTTT	CSAPRWNTEAFF
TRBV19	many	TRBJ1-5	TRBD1	TGTGCCAGTAGGACCTCGACAGGGGACAATCAGCCCCAGCATTTT	CASRTSTGDNQPQHF
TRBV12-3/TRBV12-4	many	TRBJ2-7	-	TGTGCCAGCAGCCTGACTCTGCTGACCTACGAGCAGTACTTC	CASSLTLLTYEQYF
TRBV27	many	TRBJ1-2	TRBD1	TGTGCCAGCAGTTCCTATTGGACAGGGGGCCCTCATGGCTACACCTTC	CASSSYWTGGPHGYTF
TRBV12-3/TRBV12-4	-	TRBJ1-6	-	TGTGCCAGCAGTTATCGGGACAAGGGGGGGCTCCACTTT	CASSYRDKGGLHF
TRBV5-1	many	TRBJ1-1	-	TGCGCCAGCAGCTTGAACGGTTTCGGCACTGAAGCTTTCTTT	CASSLNGFGTEAFF
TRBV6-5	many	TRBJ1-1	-	TGTGCCAGCAGTTACATACGGGGCGGCACTGAAGCTTTCTTT	CASSYIRGGTEAFF
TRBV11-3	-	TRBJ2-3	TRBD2	TGTGCCAGCAGCTCCGGCGGGACTAGACGGGATACGCAGTATTTT	CASSSGGTRRDTQYF
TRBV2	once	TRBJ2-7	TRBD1	TGTGCCAGCAGTGAATACGGGACAGAAGCCTACGAGCAGTACTTC	CASSEYGTEAYEQYF
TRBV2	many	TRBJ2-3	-	TGTGCCAGCAGTGAGTCGCCAGTCACAGATACGCAGTATTTT	CASSESPVTDTQYF
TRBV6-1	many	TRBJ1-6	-	TGTGCCAGCAGTTGGGAGGGAGGAGGTAATTCACCCCTCCACTTT	CASSWEGGGNSPLHF
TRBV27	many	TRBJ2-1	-	TGTGCCAGCAGTTCGAGTCTCTACAATGAGCAGTTCTTC	CASSSSLYNEQFF